A single sample is the source of the 32 T cell receptor beta chains below, sequenced in a study of T cell clones after liver transplantation. Sequenced by immunoSEQ multiplex PCR; TCRdb stores in-frame clones only, minus some. The repertoire holds 20,000 to 25,000 clones, with 75% to 80% as singletons. The sequencing here drew on CD8+ T cells from blood, taken more than 52 months after liver transplant. These receptors originate from a human patient who received a liver transplant. The T cells may come from the graft donor.

The V and J genes are TRBV13 and TRBJ2-2; weak D call: TRBD1 (6 bases). The germline CDR1 and CDR2 sequences are PRHDT and FYEKMQ (reference sequence). Between the trimmed V and J ends, which lost 6 bases and 5 bases, there was a span of 7 bases. CDR3 length: 12 amino acids. The CDR3 spells CASRQGTGELFF. CDR3 DNA sequence: TGTGCCAGCAGACAGGGTACCGGGGAGCTGTTTTTT.

This clone was seen just once. The chain uses TRBV30 and TRBJ1-2; 10 bases agree with TRBD1. Germline V CDR1 and CDR2: GTSNPN, SVGIG (reference sequence). Trimming took 5 bases from V and 0 from J; bases not matched to a gene: 3. The CDR3 runs 14 residues. The CDR3 DNA reads TGTGCCTGGCTGGGGACAGGGGCTAACTATGGCTACACCTTC. This gives the protein CAWLGTGANYGYTF. The full variable domain, with the rest looked up from reference TRBV30 and TRBJ1-2, is SQTIHQWPATLVQPVGSPLSLECTVEGTSNPNLYWYRQAAGRGLQLLFYSVGIGQISSEVPQNLSASRPQDRQFILSSKKLLLSDSGFYLCAWLGTGANYGYTFGSGTRLTVV.

The J gene is TRBJ2-1, the V gene TRBV7-9; TRBD2 matches at 7 bases. The CDR3 loop spans 17 amino acids. Germline CDR1 SEHNR, CDR2 FQNEAQ (reference sequence). Trimming removed 4 bases from V and 0 bases from J; junction bases left unmatched: 9. CDR3 nucleotides: TGTGCCAGCAGCTCCCCCCTCGGGGGGAGCTCCTACAATGAGCAGTTCTTC. Amino acid sequence: CASSSPLGGSSYNEQFF.

The V and J genes are TRBV28 and TRBJ2-2, with D possibly being TRBD2 (5 bases). The germline CDR1 and CDR2 sequences are MDHEN and SYDVKM. The CDR3 is 15 amino acids. V shed 6 bases and J shed 5 bases, with 16 bases lying between them. Here the CDR3 reads CASSHEGFLTGELFF. In nucleotides, the CDR3 is TGTGCCAGCAGCCACGAGGGATTCTTAACCGGGGAGCTGTTTTTT.

V is TRBV29-1 and J is TRBJ2-3; D uncertain. The CDR3 loop spans 12 amino acids. Germline CDR1 and CDR2: SQVTM and ANQGSEA. Trimming pared 4 bases from V and 2 bases from J, leaving 7 bases between. Here the CDR3 DNA reads TGCAGCGTTGGCCCCTCCACAGATACGCAGTATTTT. This gives the protein CSVGPSTDTQYF.

This clone ranks as medium-sized. The chain employs TRBV9 and TRBJ2-5; D call uncertain. The length of the CDR3 is 13 residues. CDR1 is SGDLS, CDR2 YYNGEE, per germline. The germline V and J ends were trimmed by 2 bases and 5 bases, with 10 bases remaining between them. Here the CDR3 reads CASSVALGETQYF. CDR3 nucleotide sequence: TGTGCCAGCAGCGTGGCCTTGGGGGAGACCCAGTACTTC.

The CDR3 sequence: CASSFSLQGTETQYF. CDR3 bases: TGTGCCAGCAGCTTCAGTCTTCAGGGTACGGAGACCCAGTACTTC. The V gene is TRBV7-9, the J gene TRBJ2-5, with a possible D match to TRBD1 (5 bases). Trimming shortened V by 3 bases and J by 5 bases, and 16 bases separated the two germline ends. The CDR3 extends over 15 amino acids. Per germline, CDR1 SEHNR and CDR2 FQNEAQ (reference sequence).

This rearrangement joins TRBV27 to TRBJ1-2, with a possible D match to TRBD1 (6 bases). This CDR3 has 15 amino acids. Trimming removed 10 bases at V and 4 bases at J, with 22 bases between. Looked up from germline, CDR1 is MNHEY and CDR2 is SMNVEV (reference sequence). CDR3 protein: CATKAPGGIGYGYTF. In DNA, the CDR3 is TGTGCCACCAAGGCCCCGGGGGGCATTGGCTATGGCTACACCTTC.

This rearrangement joins TRBV9 to TRBJ2-3; D call uncertain. CDR3 length equals 12 residues. The germline CDR1 and CDR2 sequences are SGDLS and YYNGEE. V lost 2 bases to trimming and J lost 5 bases, with 6 bases between them. DNA for the CDR3: TGTGCCAGCAGCGTCGCGGAAGATACGCAGTATTTT. Its protein is CASSVAEDTQYF.

The chain employs TRBV6-5 and TRBJ2-1; TRBD1 agrees at 7 bases. Germline V gene lookup returns CDR1 MNHEY and CDR2 SVGAGI. The CDR3 runs 13 residues. J gave up 4 bases and V 4 bases, and 1 base lay outside the gene matches. As DNA, the CDR3 is TGTGCCAGCAGTTGGGGACAGTACAATGAGCAGTTCTTC. Amino acid sequence: CASSWGQYNEQFF.

The chain employs TRBV7-6 and TRBJ2-1; TRBD2 aligns across 15 bases. The germline gives CDR1 SGHVS, CDR2 FNYEAQ. The CDR3 is 17 amino acids. Trimming removed 5 bases from V and 2 bases from J; junction bases left unmatched: 4. The CDR3 region has the DNA TGTGCCAGCAGCAAGGGGACTAGCGGGGGGCCCTACAATGAGCAGTTCTTC. The encoded protein is CASSKGTSGGPYNEQFF.

This chain uses TRBV27 with TRBJ2-1, with D possibly called TRBD1 or TRBD2 (7 bases each). CDR1 and CDR2 from the germline V gene are MNHEY and SMNVEV (reference sequence). Trimming took 4 bases from V and 4 from J, leaving 11 bases between them. The CDR3 has 14 amino acids. The CDR3: CASSSQGGYNEQFF. In DNA, the CDR3 is TGTGCCAGCAGTTCCCAGGGGGGGTACAATGAGCAGTTCTTC.

The chain combines TRBV9 with TRBJ2-3, with D possibly TRBD2 on 6 matching bases. The CDR3 runs to 13 residues. The V gene's germline CDR1 is SGDLS and CDR2 YYNGEE. V was shortened by 6 bases and J by 2 bases, with 10 bases between the two germline ends. CDR3 nucleotide sequence: TGTGCCAGCACGAGGGAGGACACAGATACGCAGTATTTT. It yields the protein CASTREDTDTQYF.

DNA of the CDR3: TGTGCCAGCTCTATTACAGTGAACACTGAAGCTTTCTTT. It encodes CASSITVNTEAFF. The chain employs TRBV2 and TRBJ1-1; D is ambiguous. V dropped 8 bases and J dropped 0 bases, with 10 bases sitting between them. The CDR3 is made up of 13 amino acids. CDR1 and CDR2 (germline): SNHLY, FYNNEI.

J is TRBJ2-5 and V is TRBV4-1; D may be TRBD1 (5 bases). The CDR3 loop spans 14 amino acids. V gave up 1 base and J gave up 5 bases, with 11 bases separating them. Germline-derived CDR1 and CDR2 are MGHRA and YSYEKL. CDR3 DNA: TGCGCCAGCAGCCAAGTAACAGGTCGGGAGACCCAGTACTTC. Translated: CASSQVTGRETQYF.

The chain uses TRBV7-6 and TRBJ2-7, with TRBD1 matching over 7 bases. V lost 6 bases and J lost 4; bases outside the gene matches: 9. Germline V lookup: CDR1 SGHVS, CDR2 FNYEAQ. The CDR3 is 14 amino acids. CDR3 sequence (DNA): TGTGCCAGCAGTTCGGTGACAGGGACGTACGAGCAGTACTTC. Translation gives CASSSVTGTYEQYF.

This chain uses TRBV9 with TRBJ2-3; TRBD2 is a possible D gene (7 bases). The CDR3 runs 16 residues. V was pared by 3 bases and J by 6 bases, with 20 bases between. CDR1 SGDLS and CDR2 YYNGEE come from the germline V gene. CDR3 DNA: TGTGCCAGCAGCGCAACCCTGGCGGGGGCCGGGGATACGCAGTATTTT. It translates to CASSATLAGAGDTQYF.

The chain employs TRBV4-1 and TRBJ2-7; D remains unclear. Trimming stripped 0 bases from V and 3 bases from J, with 9 bases between. Per the germline V gene, CDR1 is MGHRA and CDR2 is YSYEKL. The CDR3 has 14 amino acids. The CDR3 protein is CASSQEPVDYEQYF. CDR3 bases: TGCGCCAGCAGCCAAGAGCCAGTAGACTACGAGCAGTACTTC.

With regard to this clone: One end of the junction fails to match germline, which may point to a read error. The rearrangement uses TRBV5-6 and TRBJ2-2; perhaps TRBD2 as D (6 bases). The CDR3 loop spans 11 amino acids. Germline-derived CDR1 and CDR2 are SGHDT and YYEEEE. CDR3 protein: CASSRLGGLFF. The CDR3 DNA sequence: TGTGCCAGCAGCCGACTCGGGGGGCTGTTTTTT.

The genes are TRBV11-1 and TRBJ2-2; unclear D gene. This CDR3 spans 11 amino acids. V was clipped by 3 bases and J by 11 bases, with 7 bases between them. Per the germline V gene, CDR1 is SGHAT and CDR2 is FQDESV (reference sequence). CDR3 region: CASSFAQELFF. CDR3 in DNA: TGTGCCAGCAGCTTCGCTCAAGAGCTGTTTTTT.

CDR3 sequence reads: CASTFPRSGGTANTGELFF. The CDR3 DNA reads as TGTGCCAGCACCTTTCCGAGGAGCGGGGGGACAGCGAACACCGGGGAGCTGTTTTTT. The chain joins TRBV11-2 to TRBJ2-2; TRBD2 agrees at 9 bases. The length of the CDR3 is 19 residues. The J segment lost 0 bases and the V segment lost 7 bases, leaving 15 bases of the junction unmatched. Germline loops: CDR1 SGHAT, CDR2 FQNNGV.

The chain recombines TRBV15 with TRBJ2-7; 7 nucleotides line up with TRBD1. Germline CDR1 and CDR2: LNHNV and YYDKDF (reference sequence). The junction had 6 bases not matched to a gene; V was cut back by 1 base and J by 0 bases. This CDR3 region has 16 residues. CDR3 region: CATSRGPRGSSYEQYF. The DNA of the CDR3 is TGTGCCACCAGCAGAGGGCCCAGGGGGAGCTCCTACGAGCAGTACTTC.

The chain carries TRBV9 and TRBJ2-1, with 7 positions matching TRBD2. V lost 7 bases and J lost 4; bases outside the gene matches: 8. CDR1 SGDLS and CDR2 YYNGEE come from the germline V gene. The CDR3 runs to 14 residues. DNA for the CDR3: TGTGCCAGCGGGAGCGGGGATTTATACAATGAGCAGTTCTTC. It encodes CASGSGDLYNEQFF.

The gene calls are TRBV7-6 and TRBJ2-2, with 9 bases that match TRBD1. With V trimmed by 2 bases and J by 6 bases, 10 bases remained unmatched. Germline V gene lookup returns CDR1 SGHVS and CDR2 FNYEAQ. CDR3 length: 17 amino acids. CDR3 in DNA: TGTGCCAGCAGCTTACCGACACAGGGGGCGGGCTCCGGGGAGCTGTTTTTT. Protein product: CASSLPTQGAGSGELFF.

The rearrangement uses TRBV7-8 and TRBJ2-6, with TRBD2 matching 11 bases. The CDR3 contains 20 residues. After removal of 5 bases from V and 1 base from J, the junction contained 13 bases not matched to a gene. Per the germline V gene, CDR1 is SGHVS and CDR2 is FQNEAQ. The CDR3 reads CASSLHLAGGISSGANVLTF. The CDR3 nucleotides are TGTGCCAGCAGCCTACACCTAGCGGGGGGCATATCATCTGGGGCCAACGTCCTGACTTTC.

In regard to this clone: Other nucleotide sequences from this sample produce the same CDR3. The chain couples TRBV27 to TRBJ1-2; D is ambiguous. The germline gives CDR1 MNHEY, CDR2 SMNVEV (reference sequence). The CDR3 loop spans 14 amino acids. V lost 2 bases and J lost 4, with 11 bases in between. The CDR3 spells CASSLQGLGYGYTF. As DNA, the CDR3 is TGTGCCAGCAGTTTACAAGGGCTAGGCTATGGCTACACCTTC.

A few counts support this clone. The V and J genes are TRBV7-6 and TRBJ2-3; TRBD2 matches at 14 bases. Germline lookup yields CDR1 SGHVS and CDR2 FNYEAQ. Trimming removed 5 bases from V and 6 bases from J; junction bases left unmatched: 10. The CDR3 extends over 17 amino acids. The CDR3 reads CASSHPTSGGESDTQYF. In DNA form, the CDR3 reads TGTGCCAGCAGCCATCCGACTAGCGGGGGGGAGAGTGATACGCAGTATTTT.

The V call is TRBV27, the J call TRBJ2-5; tentatively, D is TRBD2 (6 bases). The CDR3 runs to 14 residues. V shed 0 bases and J shed 1 base, with 6 bases lying between them. CDR1 and CDR2 (germline): MNHEY, SMNVEV (reference sequence). DNA for the CDR3: TGTGCCAGCAGTTTATCGGGGGGCCAAGAGACCCAGTACTTC. Translated: CASSLSGGQETQYF.

J is TRBJ2-7 and V is TRBV14; a weak D match, TRBD2 (6 bases). Trimming cost V 3 bases and J 3 bases, with 18 bases left between them. CDR3 size: 16 residues. Germline CDR1 and CDR2: SGHDN and FVKESK. The CDR3 is CASSHTGLQLDYEQYF. CDR3 DNA: TGTGCCAGCAGCCACACGGGACTTCAACTCGACTACGAGCAGTACTTC.

This chain connects TRBV27 to TRBJ1-1, with D perhaps TRBD1 (5 bases). V lost 2 bases and J 0 bases, leaving 7 bases between the germline ends. The CDR3 runs to 14 residues. The germline V gene has CDR1 MNHEY and CDR2 SMNVEV (reference sequence). This CDR3 is CASSLTGLNTEAFF. The DNA for the CDR3 is TGTGCCAGCAGTTTAACAGGCCTGAACACTGAAGCTTTCTTT.

The chain recombines TRBV6-1 with TRBJ2-1, with D maybe TRBD2 (5 bases). Germline V lookup: CDR1 MNHNS, CDR2 SASEGT. The CDR3 spans 16 residues. V lost 2 bases and J lost 4, with 15 bases in between. CDR3: CASSEYGVDPYNEQFF. The CDR3, as DNA: TGTGCCAGCAGTGAATACGGGGTGGACCCTTACAATGAGCAGTTCTTC.

V usage is TRBV4-1 and J usage is TRBJ2-7; D is unclear. V shed 0 bases and J shed 2 bases, with 8 bases lying between them. Germline V gene lookup returns CDR1 MGHRA and CDR2 YSYEKL. This CDR3 contains 14 residues. DNA of the CDR3: TGCGCCAGCAGCCAAGATGTGAGCGCCTACGAGCAGTACTTC. Its protein product is CASSQDVSAYEQYF.